This T cell receptor (beta chain) was captured in a study of OX40 agonist ivuxolimab in advanced cancers. This CDR3 spans 17 amino acids. Using immunoSEQ multiplex PCR, the repertoire was profiled, and TCRdb retains in-frame clones only, with some absent. Among about 16,000 clones listed, roughly 79% were seen once. This clone was observed a few times. The TCR comes from an adult with an advanced solid tumor such as melanoma, head and neck, liver or kidney cancer. The material was CD4+ or CD8+ T cells sorted from blood, obtained in a trial of the OX40 agonist ivuxolimab. The genes are TRBV21-1 and TRBJ1-6; TRBD1 reflects the table's D call only, with no check against the DNA. TRBV21-1 is a known pseudogene. The CDR3 sequence is CASSNTTGIFYNSPLHF. DNA of the CDR3: TGTGCCAGCAGCAACACTACAGGAATTTTCTATAATTCACCCCTCCACTTT.